The 13 T cell receptor beta chains presented below share a single source sample, sequenced in a study of cytotoxic CD8 clonotypes in ibrutinib-treated CLL. Data came from immunoSEQ multiplex PCR; TCRdb stores just in-frame clones and leaves some out. The repertoire holds fewer than 400,000 clones, with around 66% as singletons. Sequenced here: PBMCs, sampled after 36 months of ibrutinib treatment. Every receptor here comes from a human donor with chronic lymphocytic leukemia.

This rearrangement joins TRBV9 to TRBJ1-1; TRBD1 matches 10 bases. Germline values: CDR1 SGDLS, CDR2 YYNGEE. The J segment lost 8 bases and the V segment lost 0 bases, leaving 10 bases of the junction unmatched. The CDR3 is 16 residues long. CDR3 in amino acids: CASSVGGTGEFAEAFF. The CDR3, as DNA: TGTGCCAGCAGCGTAGGAGGGACAGGGGAGTTCGCGGAAGCTTTCTTT. The full variable domain, in which reference TRBV9 and TRBJ1-1 provide the parts outside the CDR3, is DSGVTQTPKHLITATGQRVTLRCSPRSGDLSVYWYQQSLDQGLQFLIQYYNGEERAKGNILERFSAQQFPDLHSELNLSSLELGDSALYFCASSVGGTGEFAEAFFGQGTRLTVV.

The chain is built from TRBV19 and TRBJ1-2; 8 bases line up with TRBD1. The ends lost 5 bases at V and 4 bases at J; junction bases unmatched: 9. Germline V gives CDR1 LNHDA, CDR2 SQIVND (reference sequence). The CDR3 contains 15 residues. CDR3 bases: TGTGCCAGTAGTCAACAGGGGGAAAATCTCTATGGCTACACCTTC. As protein: CASSQQGENLYGYTF. Using reference TRBV19 and TRBJ1-2 for the parts outside the CDR3, the full variable domain is DGGITQSPKYLFRKEGQNVTLSCEQNLNHDAMYWYRQDPGQGLRLIYYSQIVNDFQKGDIAEGYSVSREKKESFPLTVTSAQKNPTAFYLCASSQQGENLYGYTFGSGTRLTVV.

The chain combines TRBV27 with TRBJ2-5, with a possible D match to TRBD1 (5 bases). The CDR3 consists of 12 residues. Trimming stripped 6 bases from V and 5 bases from J, with 10 bases between. Germline V gives CDR1 MNHEY, CDR2 SMNVEV (reference sequence). The CDR3 sequence: CASRSGWETQYF. The CDR3 nucleotides read TGTGCCAGCAGGTCAGGGTGGGAGACCCAGTACTTC.

The chain joins TRBV11-2 to TRBJ2-3; D gene uncertain. Trimming took off 1 base at V and 2 bases at J, with 7 bases between the two ends. The CDR3 spans 14 residues. Looked up from germline, CDR1 is SGHAT and CDR2 is FQNNGV. DNA for the CDR3: TGTGCCAGCAGCTTAGGTCTATACACAGATACGCAGTATTTT. Its protein product is CASSLGLYTDTQYF.

This sequence joins TRBV9 and TRBJ1-1; no clear D gene. The V and J ends lost 4 bases and 7 bases respectively, with 11 bases between them. The CDR3 has 12 residues. CDR1 and CDR2 from the germline V gene are SGDLS and YYNGEE. CDR3 nucleotides: TGTGCCAGCAGCCCCGGATTAGGTGAAGCTTTCTTT. Amino acid sequence: CASSPGLGEAFF.

The V gene is TRBV18, the J gene TRBJ2-5; D is unclear. The V and J ends lost 3 bases and 5 bases respectively, with 16 bases between them. Germline CDR1 KGHSH, CDR2 LQKENI. CDR3 size: 15 residues. DNA of the CDR3: TGTGCCAGCTCACCCATGCGCAGGCTTCGGGAGACCCAGTACTTC. Translated: CASSPMRRLRETQYF.

The rearrangement joins TRBV27 to TRBJ2-5; no firm D call. Per the germline V gene, CDR1 is MNHEY and CDR2 is SMNVEV (reference sequence). The CDR3 covers 13 residues. V dropped 2 bases and J dropped 4 bases, with 8 bases sitting between them. The CDR3 region has the DNA TGTGCCAGCAGTTTAGTCAGAACAGAGACCCAGTACTTC. Its translation: CASSLVRTETQYF.

This clone was seen only a few times. CDR3 DNA sequence: TGTGCCAGCTCAGCCGGGAATCAGCCCCAGCATTTT. Translated: CASSAGNQPQHF. V and J are TRBV18 and TRBJ1-5; D is uncertain. V lost 5 bases to trimming and J lost 4 bases, with 6 bases between them. The CDR3 has 12 amino acids. Germline CDR1 reads KGHSH; CDR2 reads LQKENI.

V gene TRBV29-1 combines with J gene TRBJ2-3; the match to TRBD2 covers 7 bases. CDR1 SQVTM and CDR2 ANQGSEA come from the germline V gene. The CDR3 is 8 amino acids. V lost 7 bases to trimming and J lost 11 bases; unmatched junction nucleotides: 0. CDR3 coding DNA: TGCAGCGCGGGGGGGCAGTATTTT. This gives the protein CSAGGQYF.

The chain links TRBV19 to TRBJ1-2, with D maybe TRBD1 (5 bases). V gave up 7 bases and J gave up 4 bases, with 13 bases separating them. CDR1 is LNHDA, CDR2 SQIVND, per germline (reference sequence). The CDR3 has 13 residues. CDR3 nucleotide sequence: TGTGCCAGTACAGACAGAAGGGTCTATGGCTACACCTTC. Protein: CASTDRRVYGYTF.

This clone showed up just once. V is TRBV27 and J is TRBJ2-7; D tentatively reads TRBD1 or TRBD2 (6 bases each). The CDR3 extends over 16 amino acids. The V and J ends lost 0 bases and 4 bases respectively, with 16 bases between them. CDR1 MNHEY and CDR2 SMNVEV come from the germline V gene (reference sequence). CDR3 in amino acids: CASSLSLGQGRYEQYF. The CDR3 coding sequence is TGTGCCAGCAGTTTATCGTTGGGCCAGGGGAGGTACGAGCAGTACTTC.

This clone was counted only a few times. The chain carries TRBV20-1 and TRBJ2-3, with 8 bases that match TRBD2. CDR3 length equals 11 residues. After removal of 5 bases from V and 11 bases from J, the junction contained 6 bases not matched to a gene. Germline CDR1 reads DFQATT; CDR2 reads SNEGSKA (reference sequence). CDR3 amino acids: CSAHAGGVQYF. DNA of the CDR3: TGCAGTGCTCATGCCGGGGGGGTGCAGTATTTT.

The chain has TRBV18 and TRBJ2-7, with D tentatively TRBD2 (5 bases). CDR1 is KGHSH, CDR2 LQKENI, per germline. Trimming removed 3 bases at V and 3 bases at J, with 6 bases between. The CDR3 is made up of 12 amino acids. CDR3 amino acids: CASSPGDYEQYF. In nucleotides, the CDR3 is TGTGCCAGCTCACCGGGAGACTACGAGCAGTACTTC.